This is a list of T cell receptor beta chains from one sample in a study of cytomegalovirus exposure and HLA in healthy donors. Assay: immunoSEQ multiplex PCR; the TCRdb copy retains only in-frame clones and omits some. The table includes fewer than 250,000 clones, around nine tenths detected once. What was sequenced was PBMCs. These TCRs come from a man between 18 and 29 years old in good health and CMV-seronegative. Both conserved end residues are part of each CDR3. The order of the fields is V gene, clone size, D gene, J gene, CDR3 DNA, CDR3 protein. A D gene is named only where the DNA matches it firmly. The size field is filled for only some rows; it gives once, few, many or a size class.

TRBV4-1	.	.	TRBJ2-7	TGCGCCAGCAGCCAACGGGGGCTAGCGGACACCTACGAGCAGTACTTC	CASSQRGLADTYEQYF
TRBV6-5	.	TRBD1	TRBJ1-2	TGTGCCAGCAGTGACAGGGTGTCCGCAGGCGGCTACACCTTC	CASSDRVSAGGYTF
TRBV7-2	.	.	TRBJ2-3	TGTGCCACTGCGACTATTGCAGATACGCAGTATTTT	CATATIADTQYF
TRBV5-1	.	.	TRBJ2-7	TGCGCCAGCAGCTTGGAGGCAGGCCTTTACTACGAGCAGTACTTC	CASSLEAGLYYEQYF
TRBV6-5	.	.	TRBJ1-5	TGTGCCAGCAGTTACTCTCTTCATCAGCCCCAGCATTTT	CASSYSLHQPQHF
TRBV10-3	.	.	TRBJ1-1	TGTGCCATCAGTAATACAGAGATGAACACTGAAGCTTTCTTT	CAISNTEMNTEAFF
TRBV2	.	.	TRBJ2-3	TGTGCCAGCAGTGAAGAGGCGGGGTACACAGATACGCAGTATTTT	CASSEEAGYTDTQYF
TRBV6-5	once	.	TRBJ1-2	TGTGCCAGCAGTTACTCGCCAGAAAACTATGGCTACACCTTC	CASSYSPENYGYTF
TRBV28	.	TRBD1	TRBJ1-6	TGTGCCAGCAGTTTCACCGGGACAGGGAAGTATTCACCCCTCCACTTT	CASSFTGTGKYSPLHF
TRBV19	.	TRBD2	TRBJ2-1	TGTGCCAGTGCTCGTGGGACTAGCGGTCTAGAGGAGCAGTTCTTC	CASARGTSGLEEQFF
TRBV12-5	.	.	TRBJ2-5	TGTGCTAGTGGTTTGCAGGAGACCCAGTACTTC	CASGLQETQYF
TRBV19	.	.	TRBJ2-7	TGTGCCAGTAGGACGGACTGGAGCTCCTACGAGCAGTACTTC	CASRTDWSSYEQYF
TRBV7-7	.	TRBD2	TRBJ2-2	TGTGCCAGCAGCTTAACACGAGTGAGCGGGAGGAGTACCGGGGAGCTGTTTTTT	CASSLTRVSGRSTGELFF
TRBV5-8	.	.	TRBJ2-1	TGTGCCAGCAGCTTGCGTTCTAGCGCGGGTAGGTTCTTC	CASSLRSSAGRFF